This TCR beta chain was obtained from a study of blood T cell repertoires in COVID-19. Study details: Donors in the United States, Italy and Spain gave samples during acute or convalescent COVID-19.

Profiled with immunoSEQ multiplex PCR; TCRdb holds only in-frame clones, not every one. The sample includes roughly 280,000 clones, about 88% of them seen just once. Trimming took 3 bases from V and 5 from J; bases not matched to a gene: 4. Germline CDR1 reads SEHNR; CDR2 reads FQNEAQ (reference sequence). This CDR3 region has 14 residues. The sequence was collected from a man between 18 and 29 years old with active or convalescent COVID-19. The genes are TRBV7-9 and TRBJ2-1, with 7 bases that match TRBD2. Sample: peripheral blood. CDR3: CASSLGTTNNEQFF. As DNA, the CDR3 is TGTGCCAGCAGCTTGGGGACTACTAACAATGAGCAGTTCTTC.